This T cell receptor delta chain was captured by sequencing in a study of gamma delta lymphoproliferative disorders and STAT genes. Study as a whole: For the delta chain, EuroClonality-NGS standard procedure was applied.

PBMCs from patients and controls supplied the genomic DNA for sequencing. TCRdb processed the multiplex PCR reads again with the CATT caller. The sample carries about 3,800 delta-chain clones, roughly 1% recorded once. The study, taken as a whole, reports: In whole-repertoire clustering, gamma separated patients from controls, unlike delta.

The CDR3 runs to 16 residues. V was clipped by 3 bases and J by 7 bases; unmatched bases: 13. The germline V gene encodes CDR1 GEAIGNYY and CDR2 EKD. As for this clone: Its matching antigen is unknown. TCRdb records a much larger clone's protein for this DNA, with a difference at residue 5 that likely arises from a read error; the protein given is the translation of the DNA.

The chain recombines TRDV2 with TRDJ1; TRDD3 aligns across 10 bases. The TCR comes from a human donor in good health. The sample taken for sequencing was blood. In DNA, the CDR3 is TGTGCCTGTGACGAGGTAGGGGGATACGACCCCGCTAAACTCATCTTT. It encodes CACDEVGGYDPAKLIF.